This T cell receptor (beta chain) comes out of a study of blood T cell repertoires in COVID-19. Clones were read by immunoSEQ multiplex PCR, and TCRdb kept only the in-frame ones, dropping some. The sample has under 350,000 clones, around nine tenths seen once. CDR1 SGHTA and CDR2 FQGNSA come from the germline V gene. With 3 bases clipped from V and 7 bases from J, the junction kept 7 bases outside the gene matches. The CDR3 totals 15 residues. This clone was counted a single time. The chain joins TRBV7-2 to TRBJ2-1, with 9 bases that match TRBD2. The sequencing sample was made of PBMCs or T cells enriched from blood (not recorded which). The receptor was isolated from a man aged 55 to 70 who had recovered from COVID-19. CDR3 sequence: CASSFSGSGVNEQFF. CDR3 DNA: TGTGCCAGCAGCTTTAGCGGGAGTGGGGTAAATGAGCAGTTCTTC.